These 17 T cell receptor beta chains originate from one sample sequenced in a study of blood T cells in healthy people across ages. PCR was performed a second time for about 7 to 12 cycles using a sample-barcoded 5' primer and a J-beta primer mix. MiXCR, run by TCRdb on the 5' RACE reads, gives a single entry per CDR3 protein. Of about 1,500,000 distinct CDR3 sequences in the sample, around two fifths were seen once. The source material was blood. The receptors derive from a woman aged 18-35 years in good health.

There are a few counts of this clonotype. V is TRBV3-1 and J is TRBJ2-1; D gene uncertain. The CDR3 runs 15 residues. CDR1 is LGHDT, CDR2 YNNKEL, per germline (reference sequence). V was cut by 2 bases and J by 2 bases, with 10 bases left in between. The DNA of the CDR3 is TGTGCCAGCAGCCAAACGGCATTAACCTACAATGAGCAGTTCTTC. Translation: CASSQTALTYNEQFF.

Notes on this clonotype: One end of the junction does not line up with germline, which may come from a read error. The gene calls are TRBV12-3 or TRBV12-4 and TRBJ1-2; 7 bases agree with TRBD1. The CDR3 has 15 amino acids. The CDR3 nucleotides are TGTGCCAGCAGTTTATTAGGGGGCGGCACCTATGGCCACACCTTC. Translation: CASSLLGGGTYGHTF.

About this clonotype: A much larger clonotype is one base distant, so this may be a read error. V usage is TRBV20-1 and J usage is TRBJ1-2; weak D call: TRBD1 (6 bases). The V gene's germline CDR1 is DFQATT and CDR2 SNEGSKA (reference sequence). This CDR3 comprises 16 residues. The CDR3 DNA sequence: TGCAATGCTAGAGATATCCAGGCAGGGGTGATCTATGGCTACACCTTC. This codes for CNARDIQAGVIYGYTF.

This chain's CDR3 is CASSPNRETPGNTIYF. The CDR3 nucleotides read TGTGCCAGCAGCCCTAACAGGGAGACCCCTGGAAACACCATATATTTT. This rearrangement joins TRBV7-2 to TRBJ1-3; weak D call: TRBD1 (6 bases). The CDR3 is 16 amino acids. V lost 5 bases, J lost 2 bases, and 16 bases lay in between. Germline values: CDR1 SGHTA, CDR2 FQGNSA.

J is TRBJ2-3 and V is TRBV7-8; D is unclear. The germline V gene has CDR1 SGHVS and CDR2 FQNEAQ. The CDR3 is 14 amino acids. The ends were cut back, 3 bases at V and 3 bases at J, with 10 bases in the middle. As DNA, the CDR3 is TGTGCCAGCAGCTTGCCAGGAGAGACAGATACGCAGTATTTT. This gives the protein CASSLPGETDTQYF.

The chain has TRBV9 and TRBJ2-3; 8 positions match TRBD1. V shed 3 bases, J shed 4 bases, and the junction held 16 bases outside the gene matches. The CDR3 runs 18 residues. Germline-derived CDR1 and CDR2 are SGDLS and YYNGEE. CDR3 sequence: CASSGQGARTRSADTQYF. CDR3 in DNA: TGTGCCAGCAGCGGTCAGGGGGCAAGAACGAGGAGCGCAGATACGCAGTATTTT.

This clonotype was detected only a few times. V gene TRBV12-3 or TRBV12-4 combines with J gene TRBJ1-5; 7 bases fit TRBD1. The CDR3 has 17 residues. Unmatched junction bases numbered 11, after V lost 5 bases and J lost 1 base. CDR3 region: CASSPRTGPGSNQPQHF. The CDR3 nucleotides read TGTGCCAGCAGTCCCCGGACAGGCCCAGGGAGCAATCAGCCCCAGCATTTT.

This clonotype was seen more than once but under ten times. This CDR3 is CASSLLAGGSQETQYF. In DNA form, the CDR3 reads TGTGCCAGCAGTCTCCTAGCGGGGGGATCACAAGAGACCCAGTACTTC. The chain employs TRBV27 and TRBJ2-5; 11 nucleotides match TRBD2. Losses at the gene ends were 5 bases for V and 2 bases for J; bases not matched to a gene: 7. The CDR3 is 16 residues long. In germline, CDR1 is MNHEY, CDR2 SMNVEV (reference sequence).

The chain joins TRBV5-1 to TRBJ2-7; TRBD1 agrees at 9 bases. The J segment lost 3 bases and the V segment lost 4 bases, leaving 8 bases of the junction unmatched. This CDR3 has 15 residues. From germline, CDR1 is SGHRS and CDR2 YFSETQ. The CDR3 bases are TGCGCCAGCAGCCCATCGGGGACAGGGAACTACGAGCAGTACTTC. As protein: CASSPSGTGNYEQYF.

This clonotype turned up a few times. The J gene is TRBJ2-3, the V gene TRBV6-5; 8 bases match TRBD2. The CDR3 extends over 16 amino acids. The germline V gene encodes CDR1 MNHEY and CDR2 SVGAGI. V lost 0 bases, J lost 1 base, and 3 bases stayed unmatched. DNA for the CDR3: TGTGCCAGCAGTTACTCCCAGACTAGCGGCACAGATACGCAGTATTTT. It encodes CASSYSQTSGTDTQYF.

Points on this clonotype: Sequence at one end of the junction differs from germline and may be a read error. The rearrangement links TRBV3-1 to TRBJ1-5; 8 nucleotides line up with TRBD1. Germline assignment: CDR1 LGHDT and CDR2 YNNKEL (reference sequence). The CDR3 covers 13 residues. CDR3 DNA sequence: TGTGTCAGCAGCCAAGCAGGGGGCCAGCCCCAGCATTTT. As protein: CVSSQAGGQPQHF. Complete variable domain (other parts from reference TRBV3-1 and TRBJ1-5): DTAVSQTPKYLVTQMGNDKSIKCEQNLGHDTMYWYKQDSKKFLKIMFSYNNKELIINETVPNRFSPKSPDKAHLNLHINSLELGDSAVYFCVSSQAGGQPQHFGDGTRLSIL.

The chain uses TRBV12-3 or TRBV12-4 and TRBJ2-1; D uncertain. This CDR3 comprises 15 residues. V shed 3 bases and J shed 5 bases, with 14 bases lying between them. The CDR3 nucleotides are TGTGCCAGCAGTTTGGGCCTAGGACGTCACAATGAGCAGTTCTTC. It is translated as CASSLGLGRHNEQFF.

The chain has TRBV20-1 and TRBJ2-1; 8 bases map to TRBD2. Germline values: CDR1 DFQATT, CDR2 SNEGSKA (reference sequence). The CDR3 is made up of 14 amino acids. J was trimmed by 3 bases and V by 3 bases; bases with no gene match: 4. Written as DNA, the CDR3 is TGCAGTGCTAGGGGTAGCGGGATCTACAATGAGCAGTTCTTC. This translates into CSARGSGIYNEQFF.

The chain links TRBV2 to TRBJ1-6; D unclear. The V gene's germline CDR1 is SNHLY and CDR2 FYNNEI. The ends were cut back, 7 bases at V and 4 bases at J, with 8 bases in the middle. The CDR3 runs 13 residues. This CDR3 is CASTPEYNSPLHF. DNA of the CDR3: TGTGCCAGCACCCCGGAATATAATTCACCCCTCCACTTT.

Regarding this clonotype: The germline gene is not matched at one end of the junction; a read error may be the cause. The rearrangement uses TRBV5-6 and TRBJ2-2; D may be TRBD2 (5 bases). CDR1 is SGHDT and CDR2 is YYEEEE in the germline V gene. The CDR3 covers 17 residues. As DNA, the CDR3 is TGTGCCAGCAGCTTGGGGAGGCGGTTCGCGAACACCGGGGAGTTGTTTTTT. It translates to CASSLGRRFANTGELFF. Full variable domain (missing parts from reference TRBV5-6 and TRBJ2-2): DAGVTQSPTHLIKTRGQQVTLRCSPKSGHDTVSWYQQALGQGPQFIFQYYEEEERQRGNFPDRFSGHQFPNYSSELNVNALLLGDSALYLCASSLGRRFANTGELFFGEGSRLTVL.

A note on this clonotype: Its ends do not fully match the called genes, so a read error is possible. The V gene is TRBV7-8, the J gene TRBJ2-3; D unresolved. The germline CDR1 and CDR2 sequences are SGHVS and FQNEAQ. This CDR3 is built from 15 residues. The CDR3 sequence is CAGSLHPPSTDTQYF. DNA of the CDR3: TGTGCCGGCAGCTTACATCCACCTTCCACAGATACGCAGTATTTT.

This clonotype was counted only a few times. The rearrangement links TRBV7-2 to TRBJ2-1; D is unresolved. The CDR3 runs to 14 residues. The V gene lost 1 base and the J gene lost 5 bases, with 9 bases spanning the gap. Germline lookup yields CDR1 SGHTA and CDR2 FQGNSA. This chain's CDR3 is CASSLGPYNNEQFF. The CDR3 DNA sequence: TGTGCCAGCAGCTTAGGTCCTTACAACAATGAGCAGTTCTTC.